The 11 T cell receptor beta chains presented below share a single source sample, sequenced in a study of response to subunit inactivated influenza vaccine. TCRdb reanalysed the RT-PCR reads using MiXCR and keeps one entry per CDR3 protein. The sample has more than 450,000 distinct CDR3 sequences; 10% to 15% are singletons. The material sequenced was PBMCs from blood, taken on the day of vaccination. These receptors were obtained from a man in his forties or fifties who received an inactivated influenza vaccine.

This clonotype was detected many times. This chain joins TRBV2 and TRBJ1-1; D not resolved. Germline V gives CDR1 SNHLY, CDR2 FYNNEI. V was clipped by 8 bases and J by 0 bases, with 10 bases between them. This CDR3 region has 13 residues. The CDR3 coding sequence is TGTGCCAGCGGTCCGGATATGAACACTGAAGCTTTCTTT. Residues: CASGPDMNTEAFF.

The rearrangement joins TRBV12-3 or TRBV12-4 to TRBJ1-2, with D possibly being TRBD1 (6 bases). This CDR3 comprises 13 residues. Trimming cost V 5 bases and J 5 bases, with 12 bases left between them. CDR3 amino acids: CASSHGGPYGYTF. In DNA, the CDR3 is TGTGCCAGCAGTCATGGGGGGCCGTATGGCTACACCTTC.

V usage is TRBV9 and J usage is TRBJ2-5; TRBD1 matches at 7 bases. The trim removed 2 bases at V and 2 bases at J, leaving 6 bases unmatched. This CDR3 has 15 residues. Germline V gene data show CDR1 as SGDLS and CDR2 as YYNGEE. This CDR3 is CASSVATGKQETQYF. CDR3 nucleotides: TGTGCCAGCAGCGTGGCGACAGGGAAACAAGAGACCCAGTACTTC.

The sample holds a few counts of this clonotype. The chain combines TRBV24-1 with TRBJ2-1, with D perhaps matching TRBD2 (6 bases). Germline lookup yields CDR1 KGHDR and CDR2 SFDVKD. With 3 bases removed from V and 0 bases from J, the gap between germline ends came to 11 bases. The CDR3 is 16 residues long. CDR3 in DNA: TGTGCCACCAGTGATGTTGACGGGAGCTCCTACAATGAGCAGTTCTTC. This sequence encodes CATSDVDGSSYNEQFF.

The V and J genes are TRBV21-1 and TRBJ2-4; the D call in the table, TRBD1, was not verified against the DNA. TRBV21-1 is a documented pseudogene. The CDR3 runs 12 residues. As DNA, the CDR3 is TGTGCCAGCAACAAAACAGTGGCAGGGAGGTACTTC. Translating it yields CASNKTVAGRYF.

V and J are TRBV6-1 and TRBJ2-3, with D maybe TRBD2 (6 bases). Trimming removed 4 bases at V and 3 bases at J, with 17 bases between. This CDR3 has 16 amino acids. Germline V gene sequence: CDR1 MNHNS, CDR2 SASEGT. The CDR3 here is CASSARRGKETDTQYF. The CDR3 coding sequence is TGTGCCAGCAGTGCGAGGAGGGGAAAAGAGACAGATACGCAGTATTTT.

The gene calls are TRBV5-1 and TRBJ2-1; the D call may be TRBD1 or TRBD2 (5 bases each). Trimming removed 0 bases at V and 0 bases at J, with 10 bases between. This CDR3 spans 16 amino acids. Germline CDR1 reads SGHRS; CDR2 reads YFSETQ. The CDR3 is CASSLVGGISYNEQFF. CDR3 sequence (DNA): TGCGCCAGCAGCTTGGTTGGGGGAATCTCCTACAATGAGCAGTTCTTC.

This clonotype has more than one count but fewer than ten. The chain has TRBV23-1 and TRBJ1-5; no clear D gene. TRBV23-1 is an open reading frame whose function is uncertain. The germline V and J ends were trimmed by 6 bases and 2 bases, with 14 bases remaining between them. There are 15 residues in the CDR3. This CDR3 reads CASSHFLIRNQPQHF. The DNA of the CDR3 is TGCGCCAGCAGCCATTTTTTGATACGCAATCAGCCCCAGCATTTT.

The chain employs TRBV29-1 and TRBJ1-2, with 11 bases lining up with TRBD1. This CDR3 region has 17 residues. The trim removed 6 bases at V and 0 bases at J, leaving 12 bases unmatched. Germline CDR1 reads SQVTM; CDR2 reads ANQGSEA. The CDR3 region has the DNA TGCAGCGTATTTATCCGGGACAGGGGGGAAACTAACTATGGCTACACCTTC. Translating it yields CSVFIRDRGETNYGYTF. The full variable domain, rest sourced from reference TRBV29-1 and TRBJ1-2, is SAVISQKPSRDICQRGTSLTIQCQVDSQVTMMFWYRQQPGQSLTLIATANQGSEATYESGFVIDKFPISRPNLTFSTLTVSNMSPEDSSIYLCSVFIRDRGETNYGYTFGSGTRLTVV.

In this sample, this clonotype turned up a few times. The J gene is TRBJ2-3, the V gene TRBV20-1, with 11 bases aligning to TRBD2. The V segment lost 5 bases and the J segment 5 bases; nucleotides outside the gene matches: 21. In germline, CDR1 is DFQATT, CDR2 SNEGSKA (reference sequence). The CDR3 covers 19 residues. In DNA, the CDR3 is TGCAGTGCTGCGGTGGGGGTTCTCACTAGCGGGGGTAGGAAAGATACGCAGTATTTT. It specifies CSAAVGVLTSGGRKDTQYF.

There are many counts of this clonotype. V is TRBV7-9 and J is TRBJ1-2; TRBD1 aligns across 8 bases. This CDR3 has 14 amino acids. Germline assignment: CDR1 SEHNR and CDR2 FQNEAQ (reference sequence). J lost 8 bases, V lost 4 bases, and 9 bases had no gene match. The CDR3 sequence is CASSSSGTGYGYTF. CDR3 coding DNA: TGTGCCAGCAGCTCCTCCGGGACAGGATACGGCTACACCTTC.